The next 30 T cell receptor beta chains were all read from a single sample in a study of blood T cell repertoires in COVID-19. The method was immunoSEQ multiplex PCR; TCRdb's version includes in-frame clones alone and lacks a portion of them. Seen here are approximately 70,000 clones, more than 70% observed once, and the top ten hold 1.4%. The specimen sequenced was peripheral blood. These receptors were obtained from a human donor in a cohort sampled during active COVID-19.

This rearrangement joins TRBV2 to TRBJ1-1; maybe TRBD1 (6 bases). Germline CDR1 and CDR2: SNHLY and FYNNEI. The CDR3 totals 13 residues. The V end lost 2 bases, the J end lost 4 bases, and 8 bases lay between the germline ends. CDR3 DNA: TGTGCCAGCAGTGAAAGAGGGGGCACTGAAGCTTTCTTT. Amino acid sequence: CASSERGGTEAFF.

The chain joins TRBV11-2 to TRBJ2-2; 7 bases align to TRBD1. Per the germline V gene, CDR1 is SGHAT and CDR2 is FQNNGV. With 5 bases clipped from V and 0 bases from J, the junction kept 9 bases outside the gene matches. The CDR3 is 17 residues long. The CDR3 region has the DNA TGTGCCAGCAGCATACCCCGGGACAGTCCGAACACCGGGGAGCTGTTTTTT. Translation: CASSIPRDSPNTGELFF.

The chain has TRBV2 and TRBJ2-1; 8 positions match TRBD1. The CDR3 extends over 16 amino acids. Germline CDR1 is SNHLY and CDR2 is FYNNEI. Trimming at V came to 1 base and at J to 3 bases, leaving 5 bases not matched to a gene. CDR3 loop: CASSEVSGQGYNEQFF. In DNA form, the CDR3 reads TGTGCCAGCAGTGAAGTGTCCGGACAGGGCTACAATGAGCAGTTCTTC.

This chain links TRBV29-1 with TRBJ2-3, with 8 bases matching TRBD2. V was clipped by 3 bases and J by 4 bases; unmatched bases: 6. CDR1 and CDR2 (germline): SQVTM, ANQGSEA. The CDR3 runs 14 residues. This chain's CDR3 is CSVEGLAGPDTQYF. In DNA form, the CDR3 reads TGCAGCGTTGAGGGGCTAGCGGGCCCAGATACGCAGTATTTT.

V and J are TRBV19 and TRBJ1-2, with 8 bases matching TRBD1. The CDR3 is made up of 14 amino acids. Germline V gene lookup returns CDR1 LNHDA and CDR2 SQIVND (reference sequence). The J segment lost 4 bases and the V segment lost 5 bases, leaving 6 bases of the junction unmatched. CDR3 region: CASSPGQAAYGYTF. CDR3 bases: TGTGCCAGTAGTCCGGGACAGGCAGCCTATGGCTACACCTTC.

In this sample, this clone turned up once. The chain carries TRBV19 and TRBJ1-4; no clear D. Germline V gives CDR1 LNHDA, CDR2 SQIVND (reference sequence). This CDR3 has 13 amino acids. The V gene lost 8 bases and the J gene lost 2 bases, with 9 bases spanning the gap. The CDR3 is CASQLRTNEKLFF. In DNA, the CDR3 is TGTGCCAGTCAACTGAGGACTAATGAAAAACTGTTTTTT.

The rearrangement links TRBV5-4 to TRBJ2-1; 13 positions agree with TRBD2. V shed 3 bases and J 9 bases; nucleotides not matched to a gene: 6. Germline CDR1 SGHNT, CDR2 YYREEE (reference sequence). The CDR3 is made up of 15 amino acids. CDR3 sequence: CASSWTSGRASEQFF. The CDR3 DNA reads TGTGCCAGCAGCTGGACTAGCGGGAGAGCGAGTGAGCAGTTCTTC.

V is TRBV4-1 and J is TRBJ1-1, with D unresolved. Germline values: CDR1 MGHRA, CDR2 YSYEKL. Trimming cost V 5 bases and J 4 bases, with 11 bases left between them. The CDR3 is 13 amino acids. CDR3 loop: CASSAFGPTEAFF. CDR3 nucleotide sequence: TGCGCCAGCAGCGCATTTGGCCCCACTGAAGCTTTCTTT.

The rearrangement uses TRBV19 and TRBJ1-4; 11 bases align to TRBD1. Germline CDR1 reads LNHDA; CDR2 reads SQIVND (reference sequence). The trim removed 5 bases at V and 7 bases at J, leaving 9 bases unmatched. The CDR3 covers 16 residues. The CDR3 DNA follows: TGTGCCAGTAGTCCCCCAGGACAGGGGGCGCGTGAAAAACTGTTTTTT. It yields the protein CASSPPGQGAREKLFF.

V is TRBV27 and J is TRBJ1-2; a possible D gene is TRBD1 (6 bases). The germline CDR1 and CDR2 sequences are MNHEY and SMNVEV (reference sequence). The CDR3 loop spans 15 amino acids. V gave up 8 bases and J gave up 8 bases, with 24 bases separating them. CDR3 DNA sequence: TGTGCCAGCGCCCCCACAGCGGGGGGGGCTAGGGGCTACACCTTC. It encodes CASAPTAGGARGYTF.

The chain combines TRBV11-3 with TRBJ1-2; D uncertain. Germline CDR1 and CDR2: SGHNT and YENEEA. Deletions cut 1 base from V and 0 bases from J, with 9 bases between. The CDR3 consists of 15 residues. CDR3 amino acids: CASSLGYATNYGYTF. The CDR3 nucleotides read TGTGCCAGCAGCTTAGGATATGCGACTAACTATGGCTACACCTTC.

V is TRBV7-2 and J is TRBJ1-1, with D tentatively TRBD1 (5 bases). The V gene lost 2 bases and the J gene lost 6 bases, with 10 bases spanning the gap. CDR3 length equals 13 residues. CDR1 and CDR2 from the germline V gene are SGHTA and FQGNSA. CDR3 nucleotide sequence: TGTGCCAGCAGCTTACAAGGAGGGGCTGAAGCTTTCTTT. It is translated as CASSLQGGAEAFF. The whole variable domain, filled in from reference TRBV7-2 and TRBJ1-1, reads GAGVSQSPSNKVTEKGKDVELRCDPISGHTALYWYRQSLGQGLEFLIYFQGNSAPDKSGLPSDRFSAERTGGSVSTLTIQRTQQEDSAVYLCASSLQGGAEAFFGQGTRLTVV.

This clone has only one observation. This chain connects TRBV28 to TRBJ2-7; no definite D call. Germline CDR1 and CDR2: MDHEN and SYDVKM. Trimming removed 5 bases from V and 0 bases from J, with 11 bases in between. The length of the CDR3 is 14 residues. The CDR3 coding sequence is TGTGCCAGCAGTGATACCCAGGTCTCCTACGAGCAGTACTTC. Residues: CASSDTQVSYEQYF.

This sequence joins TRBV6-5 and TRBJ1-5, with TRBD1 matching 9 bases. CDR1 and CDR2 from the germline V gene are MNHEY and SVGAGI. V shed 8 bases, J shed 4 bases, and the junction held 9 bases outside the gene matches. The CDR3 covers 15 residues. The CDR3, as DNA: TGTGCCAGCCAGAAACAGGGGGCAAGAAATCAGCCCCAGCATTTT. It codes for CASQKQGARNQPQHF.

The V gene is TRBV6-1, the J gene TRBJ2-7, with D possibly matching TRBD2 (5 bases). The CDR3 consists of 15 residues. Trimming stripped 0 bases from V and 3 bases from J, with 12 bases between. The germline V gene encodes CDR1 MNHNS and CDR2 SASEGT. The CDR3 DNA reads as TGTGCCAGCAGTGAAGCCCCCCGGACTGACTACGAGCAGTACGTC. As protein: CASSEAPRTDYEQYV.

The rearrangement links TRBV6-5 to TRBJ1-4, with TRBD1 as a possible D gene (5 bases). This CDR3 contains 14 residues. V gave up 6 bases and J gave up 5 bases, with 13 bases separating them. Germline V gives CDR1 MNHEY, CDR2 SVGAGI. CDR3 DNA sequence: TGTGCCAGCAGCGTCGACAGAGAGAATGAAAAACTGTTTTTT. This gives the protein CASSVDRENEKLFF.

The CDR3 is CASSPRAENEKLFF. The CDR3 DNA sequence: TGTGCCAGCAGCCCCAGGGCCGAGAATGAAAAACTGTTTTTT. J is TRBJ1-4 and V is TRBV3-1 (or the pseudogene TRBV3-2), with D possibly matching TRBD1 (5 bases). With 4 bases removed from V and 5 bases from J, the gap between germline ends came to 11 bases. Germline CDR1 reads LGHDT; CDR2 reads YNNKEL (reference sequence). The CDR3 consists of 14 residues.

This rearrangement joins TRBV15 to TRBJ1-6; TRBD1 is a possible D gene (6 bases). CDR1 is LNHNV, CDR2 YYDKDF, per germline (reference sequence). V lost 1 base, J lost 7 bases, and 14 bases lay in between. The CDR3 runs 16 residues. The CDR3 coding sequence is TGTGCCACCAGCAGAGCTGAGGGACAATCAAATTCACCCCTCCACTTT. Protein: CATSRAEGQSNSPLHF.

CDR3 loop: CATSRERTSGLNEQFF. The CDR3 DNA is TGTGCCACCAGCAGAGAGAGAACTAGCGGTCTCAATGAGCAGTTCTTC. This sequence joins TRBV15 and TRBJ2-1; 8 bases map to TRBD2. J lost 6 bases, V lost 0 bases, and 7 bases had no gene match. Germline V gene data show CDR1 as LNHNV and CDR2 as YYDKDF (reference sequence). This CDR3 comprises 16 residues.

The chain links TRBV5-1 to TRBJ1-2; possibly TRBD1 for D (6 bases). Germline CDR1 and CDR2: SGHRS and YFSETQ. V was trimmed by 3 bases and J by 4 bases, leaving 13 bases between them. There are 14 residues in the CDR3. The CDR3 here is CASSSTGNSYGYTF. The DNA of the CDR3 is TGCGCCAGCAGCTCTACAGGGAACAGCTATGGCTACACCTTC.

The CDR3 is CASSYGGQGFETQYF. The CDR3 DNA sequence: TGTGCCAGCAGTTACGGGGGACAGGGATTCGAGACCCAGTACTTC. This chain links TRBV6-5 with TRBJ2-5, with 9 bases matching TRBD1. Germline V CDR1 and CDR2: MNHEY, SVGAGI. After removal of 2 bases from V and 5 bases from J, the junction contained 6 bases not matched to a gene. The CDR3 length is 15 residues.

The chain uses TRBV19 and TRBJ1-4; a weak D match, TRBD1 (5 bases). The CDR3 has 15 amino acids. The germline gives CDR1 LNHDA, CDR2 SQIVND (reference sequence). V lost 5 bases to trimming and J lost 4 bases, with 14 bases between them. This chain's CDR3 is CASSDLGQLNEKLFF. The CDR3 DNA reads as TGTGCCAGTAGTGATTTAGGACAACTTAATGAAAAACTGTTTTTT.

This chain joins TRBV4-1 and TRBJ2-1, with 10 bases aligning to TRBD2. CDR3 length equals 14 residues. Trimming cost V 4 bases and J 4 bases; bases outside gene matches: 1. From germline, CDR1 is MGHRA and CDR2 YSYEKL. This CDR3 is CASSRLAGYNEQFF. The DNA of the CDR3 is TGCGCCAGCAGCCGACTAGCGGGTTACAATGAGCAGTTCTTC.

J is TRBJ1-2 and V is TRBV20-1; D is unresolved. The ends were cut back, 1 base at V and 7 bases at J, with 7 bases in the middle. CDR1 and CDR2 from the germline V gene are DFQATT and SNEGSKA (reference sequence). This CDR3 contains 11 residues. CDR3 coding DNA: TGCAGTGCTAGAGGGCAGCGTGGCTACACCTTC. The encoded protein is CSARGQRGYTF.

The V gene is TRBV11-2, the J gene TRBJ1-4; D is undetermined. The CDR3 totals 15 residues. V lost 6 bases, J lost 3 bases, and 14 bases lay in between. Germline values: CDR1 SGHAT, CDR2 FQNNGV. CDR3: CASRPTVLSNEKLFF. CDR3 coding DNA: TGTGCCAGCAGGCCAACAGTCCTTTCTAATGAAAAACTGTTTTTT.

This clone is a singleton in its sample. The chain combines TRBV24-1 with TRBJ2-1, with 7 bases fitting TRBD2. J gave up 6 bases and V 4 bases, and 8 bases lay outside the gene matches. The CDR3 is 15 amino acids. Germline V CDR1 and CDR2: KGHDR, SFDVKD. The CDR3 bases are TGTGCCACCAGTGACCTCGGACTAGACTCCAATGAGCAGTTCTTC. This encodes CATSDLGLDSNEQFF.

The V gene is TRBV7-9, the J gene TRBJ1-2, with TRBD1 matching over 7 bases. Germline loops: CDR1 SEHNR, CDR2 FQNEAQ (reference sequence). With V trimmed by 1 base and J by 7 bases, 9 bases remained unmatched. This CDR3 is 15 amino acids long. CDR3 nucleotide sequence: TGTGCCAGCAGCTTAGGAGGGACAGCAGACCTTGGCTACACCTTC. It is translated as CASSLGGTADLGYTF. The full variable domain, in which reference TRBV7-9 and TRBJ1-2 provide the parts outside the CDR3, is DTGVSQNPRHKITKRGQNVTFRCDPISEHNRLYWYRQTLGQGPEFLTYFQNEAQLEKSRLLSDRFSAERPKGSFSTLEIQRTEQGDSAMYLCASSLGGTADLGYTFGSGTRLTVV.

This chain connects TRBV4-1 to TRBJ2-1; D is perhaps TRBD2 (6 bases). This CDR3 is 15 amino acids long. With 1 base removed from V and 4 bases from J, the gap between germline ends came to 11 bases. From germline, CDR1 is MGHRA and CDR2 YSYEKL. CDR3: CASSQAGTLYNEQFF. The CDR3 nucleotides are TGCGCCAGCAGCCAAGCCGGGACTTTATACAATGAGCAGTTCTTC.

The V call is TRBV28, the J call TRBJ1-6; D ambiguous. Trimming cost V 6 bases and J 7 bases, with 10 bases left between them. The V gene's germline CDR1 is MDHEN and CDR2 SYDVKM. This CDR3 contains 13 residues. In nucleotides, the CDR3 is TGTGCCAGCAGCAGGATCGAAAATTCACCCCTCCACTTT. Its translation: CASSRIENSPLHF.

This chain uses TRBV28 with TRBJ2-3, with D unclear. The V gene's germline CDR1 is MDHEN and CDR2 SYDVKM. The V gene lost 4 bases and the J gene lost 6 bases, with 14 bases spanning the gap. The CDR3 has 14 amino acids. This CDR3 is CASSSPTTTDTQYF. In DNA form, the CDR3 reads TGTGCCAGCAGTTCGCCCACCACAACGGATACGCAGTATTTT.